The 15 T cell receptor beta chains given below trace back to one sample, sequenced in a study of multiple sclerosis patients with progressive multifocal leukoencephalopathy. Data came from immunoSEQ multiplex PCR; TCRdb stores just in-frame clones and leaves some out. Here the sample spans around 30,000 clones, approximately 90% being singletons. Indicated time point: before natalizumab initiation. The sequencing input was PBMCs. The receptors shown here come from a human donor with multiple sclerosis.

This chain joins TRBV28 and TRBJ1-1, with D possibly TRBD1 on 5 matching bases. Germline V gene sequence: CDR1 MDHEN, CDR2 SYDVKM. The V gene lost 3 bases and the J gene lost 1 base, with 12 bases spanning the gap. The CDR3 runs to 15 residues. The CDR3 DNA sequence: TGTGCCAGCAGTTTCCCCGGGGCTTCGAACACTGAAGCTTTCTTT. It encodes CASSFPGASNTEAFF.

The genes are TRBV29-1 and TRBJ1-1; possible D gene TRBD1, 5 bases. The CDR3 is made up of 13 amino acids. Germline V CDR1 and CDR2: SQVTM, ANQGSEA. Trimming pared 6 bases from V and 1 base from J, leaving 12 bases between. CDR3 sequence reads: CSVITTANTEAFF. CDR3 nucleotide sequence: TGCAGCGTCATTACGACAGCGAACACTGAAGCTTTCTTT.

The CDR3 DNA follows: TGTGCCAGCAGCAGTCCGGGACTCCTCATCGACACCATATATTTT. Translation: CASSSPGLLIDTIYF. V usage is TRBV21-1 and J usage is TRBJ1-3. TRBV21-1 is marked as a pseudogene. There are 15 residues in the CDR3.

The DNA for the CDR3 is TGTGCCTGGACGAGGGGCCGGGAAAAACTGTTTTTT. This translates into CAWTRGREKLFF. The V gene is TRBV30, the J gene TRBJ1-4; possibly TRBD1 for D (5 bases). The V gene lost 4 bases and the J gene lost 8 bases, with 11 bases spanning the gap. The CDR3 is 12 amino acids. Germline CDR1 is GTSNPN and CDR2 is SVGIG (reference sequence).

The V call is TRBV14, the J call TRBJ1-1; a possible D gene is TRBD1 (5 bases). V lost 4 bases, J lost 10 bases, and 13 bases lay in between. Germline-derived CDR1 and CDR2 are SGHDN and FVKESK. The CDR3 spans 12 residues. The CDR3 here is CASSLPGGGAFF. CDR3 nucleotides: TGTGCCAGCAGCCTCCCTGGGGGGGGAGCTTTCTTT.

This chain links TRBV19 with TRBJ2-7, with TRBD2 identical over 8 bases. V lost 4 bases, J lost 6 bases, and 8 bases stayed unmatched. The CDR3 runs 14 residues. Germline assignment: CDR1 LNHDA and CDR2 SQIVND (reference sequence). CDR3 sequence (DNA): TGTGCCAGTAGTACGGGGACTAGTTCGGGCGAGCAGTACTTC. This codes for CASSTGTSSGEQYF.

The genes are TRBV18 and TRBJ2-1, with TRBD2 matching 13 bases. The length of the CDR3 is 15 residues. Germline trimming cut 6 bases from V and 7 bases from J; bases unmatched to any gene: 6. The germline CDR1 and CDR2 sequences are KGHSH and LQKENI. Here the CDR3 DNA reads TGTGCCAGCTCCCGGACTAGCGGGAGTGAAAATGAGCAGTTCTTC. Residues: CASSRTSGSENEQFF.

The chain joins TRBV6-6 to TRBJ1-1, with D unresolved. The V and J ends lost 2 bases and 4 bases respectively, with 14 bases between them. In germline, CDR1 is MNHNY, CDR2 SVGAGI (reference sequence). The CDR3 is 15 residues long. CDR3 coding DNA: TGTGCCAGCAGTTACCCGCCGGGTGGCGTCACTGAAGCTTTCTTT. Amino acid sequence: CASSYPPGGVTEAFF.

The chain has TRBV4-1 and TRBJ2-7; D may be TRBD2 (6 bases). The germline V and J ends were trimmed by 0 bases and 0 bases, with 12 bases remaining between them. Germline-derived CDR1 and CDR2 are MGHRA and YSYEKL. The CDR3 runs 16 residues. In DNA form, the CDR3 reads TGCGCCAGCAGCCAAGACATGGCGGGGACCTCCTACGAGCAGTACTTC. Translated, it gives CASSQDMAGTSYEQYF.

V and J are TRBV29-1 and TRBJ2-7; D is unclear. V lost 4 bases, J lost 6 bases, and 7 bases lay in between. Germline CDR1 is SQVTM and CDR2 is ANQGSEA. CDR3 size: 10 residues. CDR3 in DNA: TGCAGCGTTGTTGTAGGCGAGCAGTACTTC. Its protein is CSVVVGEQYF.

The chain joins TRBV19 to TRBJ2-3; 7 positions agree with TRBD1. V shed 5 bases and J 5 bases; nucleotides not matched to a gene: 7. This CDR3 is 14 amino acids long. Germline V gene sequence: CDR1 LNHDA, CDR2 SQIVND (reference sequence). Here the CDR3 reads CASSRQGAVDTQYF. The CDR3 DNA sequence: TGTGCCAGTAGTCGACAGGGAGCAGTAGATACGCAGTATTTT.

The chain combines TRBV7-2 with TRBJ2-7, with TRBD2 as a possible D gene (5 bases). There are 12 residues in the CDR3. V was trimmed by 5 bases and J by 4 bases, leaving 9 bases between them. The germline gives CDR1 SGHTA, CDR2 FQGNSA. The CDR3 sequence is CASSLQRYEQYF. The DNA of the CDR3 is TGTGCCAGCAGCCTCCAGCGGTACGAGCAGTACTTC.

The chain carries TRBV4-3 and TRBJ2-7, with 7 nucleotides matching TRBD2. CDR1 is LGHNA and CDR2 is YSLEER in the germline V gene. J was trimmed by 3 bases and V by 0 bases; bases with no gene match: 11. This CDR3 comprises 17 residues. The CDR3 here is CASSQEGDGAGYYEQYF. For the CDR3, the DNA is TGCGCCAGCAGCCAAGAGGGTGACGGAGCGGGATACTACGAGCAGTACTTC.

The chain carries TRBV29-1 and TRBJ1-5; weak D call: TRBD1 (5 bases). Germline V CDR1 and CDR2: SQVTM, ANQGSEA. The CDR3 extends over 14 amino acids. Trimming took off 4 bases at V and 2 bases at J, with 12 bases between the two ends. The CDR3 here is CSVGGDSGNQPQHF. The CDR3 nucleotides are TGCAGCGTTGGCGGGGACTCCGGCAATCAGCCCCAGCATTTT.

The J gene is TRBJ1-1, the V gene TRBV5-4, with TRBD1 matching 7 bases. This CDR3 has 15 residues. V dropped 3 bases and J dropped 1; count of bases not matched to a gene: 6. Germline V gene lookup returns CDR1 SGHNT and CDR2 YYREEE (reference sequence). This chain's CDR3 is CASSSTWTGNTEAFF. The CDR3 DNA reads TGTGCCAGCAGCTCAACGTGGACAGGGAACACTGAAGCTTTCTTT.